The 4 T cell receptor beta chains below were found in one sample sequenced in a study of T cell repertoires in cytomegalovirus infection. The antigens for these receptors are not known. TCRdb processed the reads anew with MiXCR; each CDR3 protein has one entry. Of roughly 570,000 distinct CDR3 sequences listed, 40% are singletons. Here the sequenced sample was cultured PBMCs, taken from culture after CMV antigen stimulation. The receptors derive from a human donor in good health (CMV status not recorded). Some clones in this sample may be carry-over from other donors' samples.

This clonotype occurred a few times. V is TRBV6-6 and J is TRBJ2-2, with D possibly being TRBD1 (6 bases). Trimming took off 2 bases at V and 2 bases at J, with 9 bases between the two ends. The CDR3 has 15 amino acids. Germline CDR1 is MNHNY and CDR2 is SVGAGI (reference sequence). Here the CDR3 reads CASSYPGTNTGELFF. The CDR3 DNA reads TGTGCCAGCAGTTACCCCGGGACAAACACCGGGGAGCTGTTTTTT.

The chain uses TRBV6-2 or TRBV6-3 and TRBJ2-7; D remains ambiguous. Germline V gives CDR1 MNHEY, CDR2 SVGEGT. The germline V and J ends were trimmed by 7 bases and 3 bases, with 13 bases remaining between them. The CDR3 is 13 residues long. CDR3: CASKVGGFYEQYF. CDR3 nucleotides: TGTGCCAGCAAAGTCGGCGGATTCTACGAGCAGTACTTC.

This chain links TRBV5-8 with TRBJ2-1; D is possibly TRBD1 (6 bases). This CDR3 has 13 amino acids. V lost 6 bases, J lost 8 bases, and 15 bases lay in between. Looked up from germline, CDR1 is SGHTS and CDR2 is YDEGEE. The CDR3 bases are TGTGCCAGCACCTCGGTCAACAGGGATGAGCAGTTCTTC. This gives the protein CASTSVNRDEQFF.

The chain is built from TRBV29-1 and TRBJ2-3; D gene uncertain. Trimming shortened V by 0 bases and J by 4 bases, and 14 bases separated the two germline ends. Germline CDR1 SQVTM, CDR2 ANQGSEA. This CDR3 is built from 15 residues. This CDR3 reads CSVEDRPQVADTQYF. The CDR3 DNA follows: TGCAGCGTTGAAGATCGGCCCCAGGTTGCAGATACGCAGTATTTT.